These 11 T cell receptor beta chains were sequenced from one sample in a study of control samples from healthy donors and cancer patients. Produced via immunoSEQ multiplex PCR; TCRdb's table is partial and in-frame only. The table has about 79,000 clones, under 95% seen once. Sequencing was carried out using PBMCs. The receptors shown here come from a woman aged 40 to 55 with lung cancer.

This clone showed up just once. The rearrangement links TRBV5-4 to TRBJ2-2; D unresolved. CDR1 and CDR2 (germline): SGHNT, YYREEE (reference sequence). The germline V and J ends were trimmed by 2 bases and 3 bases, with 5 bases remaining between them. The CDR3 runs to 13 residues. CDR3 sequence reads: CASSLRDTGELFF. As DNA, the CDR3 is TGTGCCAGCAGCTTACGCGACACCGGGGAGCTGTTTTTT.

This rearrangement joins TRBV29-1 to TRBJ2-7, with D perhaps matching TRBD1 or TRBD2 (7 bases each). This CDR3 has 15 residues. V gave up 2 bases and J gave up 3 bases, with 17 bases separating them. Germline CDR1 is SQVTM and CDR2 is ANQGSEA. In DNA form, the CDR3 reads TGCAGCGTTGAATCGGGAGACAGGGAGGGCTACGAGCAGTACTTC. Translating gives CSVESGDREGYEQYF.

The CDR3 is CASSHLPQGGEKLFF. The CDR3 DNA is TGTGCCAGCAGCCACCTACCCCAGGGGGGCGAAAAACTGTTTTTT. J is TRBJ1-4 and V is TRBV16; 7 positions match TRBD1. The CDR3 consists of 15 residues. J gave up 8 bases and V 3 bases, and 9 bases lay outside the gene matches. Per the germline V gene, CDR1 is KGHSY and CDR2 is FQNENV.

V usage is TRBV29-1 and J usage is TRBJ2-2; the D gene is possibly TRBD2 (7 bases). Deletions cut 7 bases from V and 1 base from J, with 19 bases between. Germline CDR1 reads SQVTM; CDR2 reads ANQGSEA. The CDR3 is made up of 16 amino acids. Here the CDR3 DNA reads TGCAGCGCCATTGTGGGGGCTAGCGGGAACACCGGGGAGCTGTTTTTT. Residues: CSAIVGASGNTGELFF.

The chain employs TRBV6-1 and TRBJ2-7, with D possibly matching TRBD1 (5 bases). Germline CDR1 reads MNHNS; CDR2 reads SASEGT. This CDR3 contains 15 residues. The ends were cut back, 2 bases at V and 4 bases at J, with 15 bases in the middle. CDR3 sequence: CASSESLQGRYEQYF. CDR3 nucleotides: TGTGCCAGCAGTGAATCGTTGCAGGGTCGGTACGAGCAGTACTTC.

CDR3 nucleotides: TGTGCCAGCAGCATTTTGTCGGGACCGAGCTACGAGCAGTACTTC. Translated, it gives CASSILSGPSYEQYF. The chain recombines TRBV7-8 with TRBJ2-7, with D perhaps being TRBD1 or TRBD2 (5 bases each). Trimming removed 5 bases from V and 3 bases from J, with 17 bases in between. CDR3 size: 15 residues. Germline V gene sequence: CDR1 SGHVS, CDR2 FQNEAQ.

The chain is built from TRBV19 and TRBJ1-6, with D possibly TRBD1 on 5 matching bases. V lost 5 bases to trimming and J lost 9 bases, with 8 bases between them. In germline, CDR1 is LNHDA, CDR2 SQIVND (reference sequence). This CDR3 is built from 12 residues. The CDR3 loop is CASSGGGSPLHF. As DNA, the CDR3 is TGTGCCAGTAGTGGGGGAGGTTCACCCCTCCACTTT.

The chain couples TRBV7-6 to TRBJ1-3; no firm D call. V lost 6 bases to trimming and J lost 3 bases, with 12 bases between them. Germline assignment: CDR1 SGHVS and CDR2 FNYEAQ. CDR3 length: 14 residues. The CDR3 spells CASSIGEVGNTIYF. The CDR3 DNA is TGTGCCAGCAGTATCGGGGAGGTTGGAAACACCATATATTTT.

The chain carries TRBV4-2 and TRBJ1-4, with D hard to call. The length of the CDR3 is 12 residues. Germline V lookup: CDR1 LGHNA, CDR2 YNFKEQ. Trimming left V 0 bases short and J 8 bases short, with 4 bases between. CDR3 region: CASSQETEKLFF. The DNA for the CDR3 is TGTGCCAGCAGCCAAGAGACCGAAAAACTGTTTTTT.

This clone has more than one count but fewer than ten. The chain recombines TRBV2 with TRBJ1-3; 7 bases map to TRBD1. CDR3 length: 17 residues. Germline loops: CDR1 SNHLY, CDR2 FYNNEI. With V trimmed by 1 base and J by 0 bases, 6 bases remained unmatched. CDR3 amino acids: CASSEGQGAFSGNTIYF. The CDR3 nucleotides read TGTGCCAGCAGTGAAGGACAGGGCGCATTCTCTGGAAACACCATATATTTT.

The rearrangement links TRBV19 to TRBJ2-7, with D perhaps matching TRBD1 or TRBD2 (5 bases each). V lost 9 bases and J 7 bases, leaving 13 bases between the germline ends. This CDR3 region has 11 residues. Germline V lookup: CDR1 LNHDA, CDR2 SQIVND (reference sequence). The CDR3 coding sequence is TGTGCCAGCAAGGGACCTTGGGAGCAGTACTTC. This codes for CASKGPWEQYF.